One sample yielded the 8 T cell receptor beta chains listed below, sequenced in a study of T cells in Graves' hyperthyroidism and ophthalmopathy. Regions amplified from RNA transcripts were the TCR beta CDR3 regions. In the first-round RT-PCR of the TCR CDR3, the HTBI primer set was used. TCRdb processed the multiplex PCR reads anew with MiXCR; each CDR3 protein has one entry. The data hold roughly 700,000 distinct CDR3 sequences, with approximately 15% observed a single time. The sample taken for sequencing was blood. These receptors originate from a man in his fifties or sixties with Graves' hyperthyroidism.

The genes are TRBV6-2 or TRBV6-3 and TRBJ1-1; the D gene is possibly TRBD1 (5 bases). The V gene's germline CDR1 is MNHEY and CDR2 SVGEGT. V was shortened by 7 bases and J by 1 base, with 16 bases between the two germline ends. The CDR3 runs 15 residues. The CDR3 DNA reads TGTGCCAGCAACACCCGGCAGGGCTCGAACACTGAAGCTTTCTTT. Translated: CASNTRQGSNTEAFF.

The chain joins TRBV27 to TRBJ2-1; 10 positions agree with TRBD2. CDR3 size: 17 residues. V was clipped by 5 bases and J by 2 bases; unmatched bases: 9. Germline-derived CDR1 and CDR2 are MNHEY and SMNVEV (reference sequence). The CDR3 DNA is TGTGCCAGCAGTCCCTATCGACTAGCGGGTCCCTACAATGAGCAGTTCTTC. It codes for CASSPYRLAGPYNEQFF.

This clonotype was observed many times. Here the CDR3 reads CASSVGTQGQPQHF. Here the CDR3 DNA reads TGTGCCAGCAGTGTGGGGACACAAGGGCAGCCCCAGCATTTT. The V gene is TRBV2, the J gene TRBJ1-5; maybe TRBD1 (6 bases). Per the germline V gene, CDR1 is SNHLY and CDR2 is FYNNEI. This CDR3 has 14 amino acids. Trimming shortened V by 4 bases and J by 7 bases, and 14 bases separated the two germline ends.

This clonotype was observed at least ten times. The CDR3 DNA is TGTGCCAGCAGTTTGCCCTCGGACACGACATCCTACAATGAGCAGTTCTTC. This gives the protein CASSLPSDTTSYNEQFF. This chain joins TRBV28 and TRBJ2-1; D may be TRBD1 (5 bases). CDR3 length: 17 residues. The V gene lost 3 bases and the J gene lost 1 base, with 16 bases spanning the gap. Germline V gene data show CDR1 as MDHEN and CDR2 as SYDVKM.

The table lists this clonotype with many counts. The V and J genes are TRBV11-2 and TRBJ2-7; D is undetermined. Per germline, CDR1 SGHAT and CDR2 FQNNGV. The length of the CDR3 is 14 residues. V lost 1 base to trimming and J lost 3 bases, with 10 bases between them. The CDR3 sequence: CASSLGLDLYEQYF. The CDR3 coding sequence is TGTGCCAGCAGCTTAGGGTTGGATCTCTACGAGCAGTACTTC. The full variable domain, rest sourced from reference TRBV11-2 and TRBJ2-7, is EAGVAQSPRYKIIEKRQSVAFWCNPISGHATLYWYQQILGQGPKLLIQFQNNGVVDDSQLPKDRFSAERLKGVDSTLKIQPAKLEDSAVYLCASSLGLDLYEQYFGPGTRLTVT.

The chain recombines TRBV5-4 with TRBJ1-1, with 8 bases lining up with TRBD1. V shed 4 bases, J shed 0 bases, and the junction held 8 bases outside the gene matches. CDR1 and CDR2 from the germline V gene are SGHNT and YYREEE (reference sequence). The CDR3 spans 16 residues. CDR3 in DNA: TGTGCCAGCAGCGTACTGGCGACAGGGGTGAACACTGAAGCTTTCTTT. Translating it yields CASSVLATGVNTEAFF.

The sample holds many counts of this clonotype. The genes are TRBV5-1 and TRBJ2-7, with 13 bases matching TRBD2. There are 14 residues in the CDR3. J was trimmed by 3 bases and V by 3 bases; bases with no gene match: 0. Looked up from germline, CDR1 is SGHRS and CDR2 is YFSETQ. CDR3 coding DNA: TGCGCCAGCAGCTGGACTAGCGGGGGCTACGAGCAGTACTTC. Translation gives CASSWTSGGYEQYF.

The CDR3 is CASKGGGYQPQHF. The DNA for the CDR3 is TGTGCCAGCAAGGGCGGAGGTTATCAGCCCCAGCATTTT. The V call is TRBV2, the J call TRBJ1-5; D ambiguous. The CDR3 contains 13 residues. The V end lost 7 bases, the J end lost 5 bases, and 12 bases lay between the germline ends. CDR1 is SNHLY, CDR2 FYNNEI, per germline.